This T cell receptor (beta chain) derives from a study of blood T cell repertoires in COVID-19. The table came from immunoSEQ multiplex PCR; TCRdb's copy has only in-frame clones and leaves some out. The sample contains about 49,000 clones, around 86% of which appear only once. This clone was counted between two and nine times. V was shortened by 0 bases and J by 6 bases, with 15 bases between the two germline ends. The CDR3 loop spans 16 amino acids. CDR1 and CDR2 (germline): MRHNA, SNTAGT. The chain links TRBV6-4 to TRBJ2-1; maybe TRBD1 (5 bases). Sequenced: peripheral blood. The TCR was taken from a woman of 80 years or more with COVID-19, enrolled during active disease. DNA for the CDR3: TGTGCCAGCAGTGACTCAGGCCGAGTTGACAGCAATGAGCAGTTCTTC. Translation gives CASSDSGRVDSNEQFF.